Below, 3 T cell receptor beta chains from the same sample are listed, as sequenced in a study of blood T cell repertoires in COVID-19. TCRdb's copy holds only in-frame clones and misses some; the assay was immunoSEQ multiplex PCR. This repertoire shows 75,000 to 80,000 clones, approximately 80% found once; its top ten account for 15% to 20%. The specimen was peripheral blood. The receptor set was obtained from a woman in her sixties with acute or convalescent COVID-19.

The sample holds a few counts of this clone. This chain links TRBV27 with TRBJ2-3; a weak D match, TRBD2 (6 bases). Trimming removed 5 bases from V and 0 bases from J, with 9 bases in between. This CDR3 contains 14 residues. Germline CDR1 is MNHEY and CDR2 is SMNVEV (reference sequence). CDR3 sequence (DNA): TGTGCCAGCAGTGCGGACTACAGCACAGATACGCAGTATTTT. As protein: CASSADYSTDTQYF.

This clone was picked up a small number of times. The CDR3 spells CASSERTGWFF. CDR3 nucleotides: TGTGCCAGCAGTGAAAGAACAGGGTGGTTCTTC. V gene TRBV6-1 combines with J gene TRBJ2-1; a weak D match, TRBD1 (6 bases). Trimming removed 2 bases at V and 15 bases at J, with 11 bases between. Germline V gives CDR1 MNHNS, CDR2 SASEGT. This CDR3 has 11 amino acids.

This clone occurred once. V usage is TRBV19 and J usage is TRBJ2-7, with D possibly being TRBD1 (5 bases). V was trimmed by 6 bases and J by 3 bases, leaving 21 bases between them. There are 16 residues in the CDR3. Germline CDR1 and CDR2: LNHDA and SQIVND (reference sequence). DNA of the CDR3: TGTGCCAGTAGCCCCCCTGGGGCAGGACCCTACTACGAGCAGTACTTC. This translates into CASSPPGAGPYYEQYF.